The rows below give T cell receptor beta chains drawn from one sample of a study of blood T cell repertoires in COVID-19. Generated by immunoSEQ multiplex PCR, the TCRdb table keeps only in-frame clones and is missing some. The sample lists 90,000 to 130,000 clones, about 88% occurring once. The specimen sequenced was peripheral blood. These receptors were obtained from a human donor in a cohort sampled during active COVID-19. The CDR3 runs from the conserved cysteine through the conserved F or W. The D gene is left open where the match is weak. Rows may omit the clone size; those that give it use once, few, many or a size class.

D	size	V	J	CDR3	DNA
TRBD1	NA	TRBV10-3	TRBJ2-1	CAIRETGGTYNEQFF	TGTGCCATCAGAGAGACAGGGGGCACCTACAATGAGCAGTTCTTC
TRBD2	NA	TRBV5-1	TRBJ2-7	CASSLPGLESYEQYF	TGCGCCAGCAGCTTACCGGGACTAGAGTCCTACGAGCAGTACTTC
TRBD1	NA	TRBV11-2	TRBJ2-5	CASSSTRTGRETQYF	TGTGCCAGCAGCTCCACCCGGACAGGGCGGGAGACCCAGTACTTC
NA	once	TRBV2	TRBJ2-2	CASSDPSRANTGELFF	TGTGCCAGCAGTGACCCCAGCAGGGCGAACACCGGGGAGCTGTTTTTT
TRBD2	NA	TRBV9	TRBJ2-3	CASSGLAGGPDTQYF	TGTGCCAGCAGCGGACTAGCGGGAGGTCCGGATACGCAGTATTTT
TRBD1	NA	TRBV19	TRBJ1-2	CASNLGGTGVNGYTF	TGTGCCAGTAACCTCGGAGGGACAGGGGTAAATGGCTACACCTTC
NA	NA	TRBV5-8	TRBJ1-2	CASSLQGSYGYTF	TGTGCCAGCAGCTTGCAGGGGAGCTATGGCTACACCTTC
NA	once	TRBV2	TRBJ1-4	CASTKGSANEKLFF	TGTGCCAGCACCAAGGGGTCCGCTAATGAAAAACTGTTTTTT
NA	NA	TRBV9	TRBJ1-2	CASSEGGDYGYTF	TGTGCCAGCAGCGAAGGGGGTGACTATGGCTACACCTTC
NA	NA	TRBV2	TRBJ1-1	CASSAEHMNTEAFF	TGTGCCAGCAGCGCGGAACATATGAACACTGAAGCTTTCTTT
NA	NA	TRBV18	TRBJ2-5	CASSPQAFQETQYF	TGTGCCAGCTCACCACAAGCATTCCAAGAGACCCAGTACTTC
TRBD2	NA	TRBV7-9	TRBJ2-5	CASSRGLAGGETQYF	TGTGCCAGCAGCCGGGGACTAGCGGGGGGAGAGACCCAGTACTTC
NA	NA	TRBV19	TRBJ2-1	CASSLRVSYNEQFF	TGTGCCAGTAGTCTCAGGGTTAGCTACAATGAGCAGTTCTTC
NA	NA	TRBV9	TRBJ1-1	CASSVERTVRGNTEAFF	TGTGCCAGCAGCGTGGAGAGGACAGTCCGAGGGAACACTGAAGCTTTCTTT
NA	NA	TRBV27	TRBJ2-1	CASSVIPGQGPGSYNEQFF	TGTGCCAGCTCCGTTATTCCCGGGCAGGGGCCGGGCTCCTACAATGAGCAGTTCTTC
NA	once	TRBV6-5	TRBJ1-6	CASSPRGGNSPLHF	TGTGCCAGCAGTCCCCGCGGGGGGAATTCACCCCTCCACTTT
TRBD1	NA	TRBV19	TRBJ2-3	CASMGRTGGEDTQYF	TGTGCCAGTATGGGTCGGACAGGGGGTGAGGATACGCAGTATTTT
NA	NA	TRBV28	TRBJ1-5	CASSPGKGISNQPQHF	TGTGCCAGCAGTCCAGGGAAAGGAATTAGCAATCAGCCCCAGCATTTT
TRBD2	NA	TRBV25-1	TRBJ2-7	CASSVTGGASGTHEQYF	TGTGCCAGCAGTGTAACCGGCGGAGCTAGCGGGACCCACGAGCAGTACTTC
TRBD1	NA	TRBV19	TRBJ2-1	CASSKGQGYNEQFF	TGTGCCAGTAGTAAGGGACAGGGGTACAATGAGCAGTTCTTC
TRBD2	NA	TRBV7-3	TRBJ2-1	CASSPRLAEVNNEQFF	TGTGCCAGCAGCCCTAGACTAGCGGAGGTCAACAATGAGCAGTTCTTC
NA	NA	TRBV11-2	TRBJ1-5	CASSLGAGEQPQHF	TGTGCCAGCAGTCTGGGGGCAGGGGAACAGCCCCAGCATTTT
NA	NA	TRBV7-2	TRBJ2-1	CASSLDGQGQQFF	TGTGCCAGCAGCTTAGACGGCCAGGGTCAGCAGTTCTTC
TRBD1	few	TRBV6-5	TRBJ2-2	CASSPWTGNTGELFF	TGTGCCAGCAGTCCTTGGACAGGGAACACCGGGGAGCTGTTTTTT